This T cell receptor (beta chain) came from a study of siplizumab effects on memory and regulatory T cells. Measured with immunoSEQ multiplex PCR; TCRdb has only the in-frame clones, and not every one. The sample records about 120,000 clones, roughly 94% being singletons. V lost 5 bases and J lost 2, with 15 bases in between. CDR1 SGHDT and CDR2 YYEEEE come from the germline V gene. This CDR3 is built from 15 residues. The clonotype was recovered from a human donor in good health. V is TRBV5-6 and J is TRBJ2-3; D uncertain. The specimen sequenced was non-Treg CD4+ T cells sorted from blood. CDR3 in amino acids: CASSGLMYATDTQYF. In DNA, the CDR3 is TGTGCCAGCAGTGGATTAATGTACGCCACAGATACGCAGTATTTT.